This TCR beta chain was sequenced during a study of blood T cells in healthy people across ages (dated by TCRdb to 2015 to 2017). With regard to the full study: In model experiments, roughly one uniquely barcoded TCR beta cDNA molecule per two T cells was captured by template switching. Using deep sequencing normalized with unique cDNA molecular identifiers, the study measured how TCR beta repertoire diversity changes with age. Four age groups were formed from the donors: young (average approximately 17 years), middle-aged (around 40), aged (about 62) and long-lived (more than 75). To avoid experimental bias, donors of different ages were spread randomly across the sequencing lanes. The study analyzed two additional independent replicas of 1 million unique cDNA reads from the same blood draw for two donors, one aged 18 to 30 and one aged 80 or older. The full study reports these points: Donor CMV infection status was unknown, potentially confounding age-related changes in expanded clonotypes. A strong correlation was found between observed TCR beta diversity and the percentage of naive T cells measured by flow cytometry. Compared with the aged group, the long-lived group had more naive CD4+ T cells, fewer expanded clones and increased TCR diversity, suggesting age selection. Since profiling was done on bulk unsorted PBMCs, naive and antigen-experienced compartments could not be conclusively compared. Observed TCR beta diversity per million T cells fell roughly linearly with age, and a significant reduction was already apparent by age roughly 40. Estimates of total diversity from one million sequenced T cells were regarded as lower bounds and underestimates.

The approximately 39 donors, aged about 6 to 90 years, were systemically healthy Caucasian individuals from Russia. Roughly 9.5 milliliters of peripheral blood were drawn from each donor into EDTA-treated Vacutainer tubes. Ficoll-Paque density-gradient centrifugation was used to isolate PBMCs, with at least 6.5 million obtained per sample. Trizol reagent was used to extract total RNA from PBMCs, with at least 5 micrograms per sample. The percentages of naive CD45RAhigh/CD27high T cells were determined by flow cytometry on a PBMC aliquot from every donor. Turning to this clonotype: What this receptor recognizes is not known. Base qualities were left out, and no much larger clone turns up one base away.

Sequences MNHNS (CDR1) and SASEGT (CDR2) are obtained from the germline V gene. The CDR3 numbers 15 residues from cysteine through phenylalanine. Only the CDR3 DNA stays, 45 bases, in frame from base 1. To prepare the library, 5' RACE was applied. Sequencing instrument: Illumina HiSeq 2500. A second PCR of roughly 6 to 11 cycles was run with a J-beta primer mix and a sample-barcoded 5' primer. A unique molecular identifier was introduced onto each TCR beta cDNA molecule by a template-switch 5' adaptor carrying 12 random nucleotides. Each sample yielded at least 2.5 million CDR3-containing paired-end reads. The Mint cDNA synthesis kit, primed by a TRBC-specific oligonucleotide, was used to synthesize first-strand cDNA from all RNA. All cDNA was treated with uracil-DNA glycosylase and then went through a first 18-cycle PCR with the universal primers M1SS and BC2_uni_R. Per the source publication's procedure: For normalization, 1 million high-quality reads were randomly selected from each sample, with every read carrying a distinct molecular identifier. Instead of being binned into consensus sequences, reads with shared molecular identifiers were discarded. CDR3 identification, clonotype clustering and error correction used MiTCR with a Q25 quality threshold and the strictest error-elimination algorithm. Lower-bound total TCR beta diversity was estimated with a nonparametric unseen species model using Euler transformation. TCRdb applied fastp at Q25 and MiXCR to the public reads, then kept only in-frame beta chains. When rows share a CDR3 protein, they turn into one entry using the most common DNA and genes. Here the V and J calls rest on TCRdb's processing, not on the authors' analysis. A total of about 1.4 million distinct CDR3 sequences appear in this sample, roughly 59% of them only once. Of the sample, roughly 6.3% is held by the ten largest clones.

This TCR was recovered from a man between 18 and 35 years old in good health. The chain uses TRBV6-1 and TRBJ2-4; 7 central bases correspond to TRBD1. The J call may be wrong; the DNA end is better matched by TRBJ2-7. Specimen: blood. CDR3 reads: CASSENRDRAYEQYF. The bases are TGTGCCAGCAGTGAAAACAGGGACAGAGCCTACGAGCAGTACTTC.